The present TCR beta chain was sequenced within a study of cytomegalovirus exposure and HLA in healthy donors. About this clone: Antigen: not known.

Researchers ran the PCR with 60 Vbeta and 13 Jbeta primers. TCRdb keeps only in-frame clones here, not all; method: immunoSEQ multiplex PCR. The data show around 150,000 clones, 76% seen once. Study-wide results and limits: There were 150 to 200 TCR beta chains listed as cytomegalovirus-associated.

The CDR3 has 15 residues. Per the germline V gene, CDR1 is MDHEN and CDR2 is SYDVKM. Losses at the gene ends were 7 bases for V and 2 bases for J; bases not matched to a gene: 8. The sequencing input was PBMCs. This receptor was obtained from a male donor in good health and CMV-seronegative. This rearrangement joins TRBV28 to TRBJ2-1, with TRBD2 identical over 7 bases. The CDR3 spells CASTPQAGAYNEQFF. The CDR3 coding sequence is TGTGCCAGCACCCCCCAGGCGGGAGCCTACAATGAGCAGTTCTTC.